Listed below are T cell receptor beta chains from one sample, sequenced in a study of blood T cell repertoires in COVID-19. Assay used: immunoSEQ multiplex PCR; TCRdb lists only in-frame clones, some missing. The data hold under 400,000 clones, with about 89% observed a single time. Sequenced input: PBMCs or T cells enriched from blood (not recorded which). These receptors were collected from a man aged 40-49 years in a cohort exposed to, infected with or recovered from COVID-19 (not recorded which). Each CDR3 is given with its conserved first and last residue.

v_call cdr3_aa
TRBV6-4 CASSPTRTGGTYGYTF
TRBV10-3 CAISLAGGPGNIQYF
TRBV7-6 CASSYGGRVDQPQHF
TRBV11-2 CASSAGQGIFTKETQYF
TRBV11-3 CASSLAPTGGTGELFF
TRBV27 CASSLGTGHQPQHF
TRBV5-5 CASSLDRGTNIQYF
TRBV6-5 CASSSGTGSQPQHF
TRBV11-2 CASSLWGSSGEETQYF
TRBV7-9 CASSLRDTQYF
TRBV7-9 CASSTAGQGIYGYTF
TRBV7-3 CASSQGQGSTDTQYF
TRBV5-1 CASSLTGTGGAEAFF
TRBV7-6 CASSLPGTVETQYF
TRBV6-6 CASSNGVYNSPLHF
TRBV2 CASSSLRDNEQFF
TRBV20-1 CSGTGDYGYTF
TRBV27 CASSSGSLSYNEQFF
TRBV5-1 CASSPAGVTYEQYF
TRBV30 CAWSKSGTGDYNEQFF
TRBV30 CAWSADYEQYF
TRBV30 CAYGQGTHEQYF
TRBV2 CASSDGQGETQYF
TRBV6-2/TRBV6-3 CASSRSGGAVTGELFF
TRBV9 CASSTSTGTLYNEQFF
TRBV30 CAWSRSEKLFF
TRBV7-9 CASSHRTGNYGYTF
TRBV7-6 CASSLKGAGNTIYF
TRBV28 CASNRGYEQYF
TRBV6-1 CASSEGQGNREQYF
TRBV19 CASSPTGVSTEQYF
TRBV5-4 CASSAPGQGANVLTF
TRBV19 CASSPPQGLAGWNEQFF
TRBV11-2 CASSSRNRVGREIYEQYF
TRBV29-1 CSVRQGNSNQPQHF
TRBV6-5 CASRLGQQNIQYF
TRBV6-5 CASSPREGIYGYTF
TRBV10-1 CASSVGGRTGELFF
TRBV27 CASSTYRGRTYGYTF
TRBV7-7 CASSPGTGNTGELFF
TRBV5-1 CASSQDSTYGYTF
TRBV3-1/TRBV3-2 CASSRSTSGSFRELFF
TRBV5-1 CASSSGQRDGNSPLHF
TRBV24-1 CATSAAGGVNQPQHF
TRBV15 CATSISNSPLHF
TRBV30 CAWGTGGDEQYF
TRBV5-8 CASSLRGRSYNEQFF
TRBV2 CASSDQGMSAGELFF
TRBV19 CASSHSPGQYGYTF
TRBV5-4 CASSFDSGRDEQYF